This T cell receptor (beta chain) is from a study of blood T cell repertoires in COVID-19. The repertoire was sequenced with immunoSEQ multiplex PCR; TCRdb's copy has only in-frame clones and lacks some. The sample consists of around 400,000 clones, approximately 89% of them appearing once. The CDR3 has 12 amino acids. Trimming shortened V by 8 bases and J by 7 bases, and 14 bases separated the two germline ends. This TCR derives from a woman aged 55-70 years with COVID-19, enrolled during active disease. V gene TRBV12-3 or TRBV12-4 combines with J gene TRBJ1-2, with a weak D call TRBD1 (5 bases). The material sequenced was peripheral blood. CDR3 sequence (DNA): TGTGCCAGCGCCGTGGGGGGTGTTGGCTACACCTTC. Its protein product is CASAVGGVGYTF.